This entry features one TCR beta chain sequence. Unmatched junction bases numbered 3, after V lost 2 bases and J lost 3 bases. The CDR3 loop spans 14 amino acids. Germline values: CDR1 GTSNPN, CDR2 SVGIG (reference sequence). The data were taken from a study of cytomegalovirus exposure and HLA in healthy donors. Some clones are missing from TCRdb's copy, which holds only in-frame ones; the method was immunoSEQ multiplex PCR. Of 60,000 to 80,000 clones listed, over 90% are singletons. Sequencing input: PBMCs. The chain links TRBV30 to TRBJ2-5; 10 nucleotides agree with TRBD1. This TCR came from a young woman in good health and CMV-seropositive. CDR3 sequence (DNA): TGTGCCTGGAGTTGGACAGGGGGAAAAGAGACCCAGTACTTC. This gives the protein CAWSWTGGKETQYF.